Following are 22 T cell receptor beta chains from one sample sequenced in a study of tumor-infiltrating lymphocytes in primary liver carcinoma. The authors made TCR beta cDNA from approximately 490 ng total RNA with a constant-region primer. Three rounds of nested multiplex PCR with slightly modified ARM-PCR produced TCR beta libraries. In the first two PCR rounds, TRBV1-TRBV30 forward primers were paired with a C-beta reverse primer, and each round lasted nine to ten cycles. TCRdb recomputed calls from the multiplex PCR reads with MiXCR, one row per CDR3 protein. In the table there are tens of thousands of distinct CDR3 sequences, roughly 72% of which are singletons. Taking about 18-32 mg of unsorted bulk tissue, the authors co-extracted RNA and DNA. The sequencing input was liver tumor tissue from sampling region 1. The subset is: tumor region T1, superior pole. The receptors were sampled from a man aged 35-49 years with primary liver carcinoma and hepatitis B virus infection.

V is TRBV7-8 and J is TRBJ2-7; TRBD2 matches 11 bases. Per the germline V gene, CDR1 is SGHVS and CDR2 is FQNEAQ. The CDR3 is 14 residues long. V lost 3 bases, J lost 13 bases, and 11 bases stayed unmatched. This chain's CDR3 is CASSLVLAGGGQYF. The CDR3 nucleotides read TGTGCCAGCAGCTTGGTCCTAGCGGGAGGCGGGCAATACTTC.

This clonotype was observed many times. V usage is TRBV7-9 and J usage is TRBJ2-3; perhaps TRBD1 as D (6 bases). Germline-derived CDR1 and CDR2 are SEHNR and FQNEAQ (reference sequence). V gave up 4 bases and J gave up 4 bases, with 9 bases separating them. The CDR3 length is 13 residues. CDR3 in DNA: TGTGCCAGCAGCTCCTCAGGGGCAGATACGCAGTATTTT. Protein: CASSSSGADTQYF. The full variable domain, completed using reference TRBV7-9 and TRBJ2-3, is DTGVSQNPRHKITKRGQNVTFRCDPISEHNRLYWYRQTLGQGPEFLTYFQNEAQLEKSRLLSDRFSAERPKGSFSTLEIQRTEQGDSAMYLCASSSSGADTQYFGPGTRLTVL.

As regards this clonotype: The conserved phenylalanine or tryptophan normally closing the CDR3 is absent here, so this likely arose from a read error. The chain links TRBV12-3 or TRBV12-4 to TRBJ1-1, with a weak D call TRBD1 (6 bases). The ends were cut back, 5 bases at V and 8 bases at J, with 15 bases in the middle. The CDR3 sequence is 13 residues long. CDR3 protein: CASSTEGGTEAFL. The CDR3 DNA is TGTGCCAGCAGTACGGAGGGGGGAACCGAAGCTTTCCTT.

Concerning this clonotype itself: At one end, the junction sequence differs from germline, possibly due to a read error. The rearrangement joins TRBV28 to TRBJ2-1; TRBD1 is a possible D gene (6 bases). Germline CDR1 reads MDHEN; CDR2 reads SYDVKM. CDR3 length: 13 residues. This CDR3 reads CACSPSGAGKQFF. Written as DNA, the CDR3 is TGTGCCTGCAGTCCTTCAGGGGCCGGGAAGCAGTTCTTC.

The chain recombines TRBV10-2 with TRBJ2-3, with D tentatively TRBD2 (6 bases). The CDR3 length is 13 residues. Trimming stripped 7 bases from V and 15 bases from J, with 23 bases between. From germline, CDR1 is WSHSY and CDR2 SAAADI. CDR3 in amino acids: CASTQGFELAHYF. Written as DNA, the CDR3 is TGCGCCAGCACCCAAGGATTCGAACTAGCCCATTATTTT.

This clonotype has ten or more counts. The chain is built from TRBV4-1 and TRBJ2-1; D unclear. CDR1 is MGHRA and CDR2 is YSYEKL in the germline V gene. CDR3 size: 17 residues. Trimming took off 5 bases at V and 0 bases at J, with 17 bases between the two ends. As DNA, the CDR3 is TGCGCCAGCAGCGGCTTAGGCATAGGGATCTCCTACAATGAGCAGTTCTTC. Protein product: CASSGLGIGISYNEQFF.

Comment on this clonotype: Just one base apart from a much larger clone, this may be a read error. The chain links TRBV7-9 to TRBJ1-5, with D possibly matching TRBD1 (5 bases). V shed 4 bases and J shed 0 bases, with 13 bases lying between them. The CDR3 runs to 16 residues. Germline CDR1 SEHNR, CDR2 FQNEAQ (reference sequence). The CDR3 DNA reads TGTGCCAGCAGCTCCTCCCTGACAGATAGCAATCAGCCCCAGCATTTT. Amino acid sequence: CASSSSLTDSNQPQHF. The full variable domain, its missing parts supplied by reference TRBV7-9 and TRBJ1-5, is DTGVSQNPRHKITKRGQNVTFRCDPISEHNRLYWYRQTLGQGPEFLTYFQNEAQLEKSRLLSDRFSAERPKGSFSTLEIQRTEQGDSAMYLCASSSSLTDSNQPQHFGDGTRLSIL.

On this clonotype: A single base separates this from a much larger clone, so it may be a read error. The CDR3 loop is CASNFPSGAGGRTDTQYF. In DNA form, the CDR3 reads TGTGCCAGCAACTTTCCCTCGGGGGCGGGAGGGAGGACAGATACGCAGTATTTT. The chain couples TRBV7-8 to TRBJ2-3; 9 nucleotides agree with TRBD2. Germline values: CDR1 SGHVS, CDR2 FQNEAQ. The CDR3 sequence is 18 residues long. V dropped 7 bases and J dropped 3; count of bases not matched to a gene: 17.

Many counts were recorded for this clonotype. V gene TRBV13 combines with J gene TRBJ1-4, with a weak D call TRBD1 (6 bases). The CDR3 runs 13 residues. Germline V gives CDR1 PRHDT, CDR2 FYEKMQ (reference sequence). With 0 bases removed from V and 7 bases from J, the gap between germline ends came to 6 bases. In nucleotides, the CDR3 is TGTGCCAGCAGCTTAGGCAGGGGTGAAAAACTGTTTTTT. Translating it yields CASSLGRGEKLFF.

A remark on this clonotype: No conserved phenylalanine or tryptophan is present at the end of the CDR3, so a read error is the likely explanation. No DNA is shown, since the ends of the CDR3 on it are uncertain; the CDR3 is the one TCRdb lists. The rearrangement uses TRBV11-2 and TRBJ2-2; no DNA check was done on the table's D call, TRBD2. CDR1 is SGHAT and CDR2 is FQNNGV in the germline V gene. The CDR3 totals 16 residues, both ends included. The CDR3 loop is CASSLVALAGTGEMFS.

This rearrangement joins TRBV5-5 to TRBJ2-2, with a tentative D call TRBD1 (5 bases). Trimming removed 6 bases from V and 5 bases from J, with 11 bases in between. Germline V lookup: CDR1 SGHKS, CDR2 YYEKEE (reference sequence). The CDR3 is 13 amino acids. CDR3 coding DNA: TGTGCCAGCAACGCCAGGGCAACCGGGGAGCTGTTTTTT. The encoded protein is CASNARATGELFF.

With respect to this clonotype: A read error may explain this, as a much larger clone is one base away. The chain joins TRBV7-9 to TRBJ2-7; D is undetermined. The CDR3 is 13 residues long. Germline CDR1 SEHNR, CDR2 FQNEAQ (reference sequence). The DNA for the CDR3 is TGTGCCGGCAGCGCCCCGAGGTCCTACGAGCAGTACTTC. Translated, it gives CAGSAPRSYEQYF.

In the case of this clonotype: An end of the junction does not agree with germline; a read error may underlie this. The V and J genes are TRBV6-6 and TRBJ2-7; D tentatively reads TRBD1 or TRBD2 (5 bases each). The germline V gene has CDR1 MNHNY and CDR2 SVGAGI (reference sequence). The CDR3 spans 15 residues. The CDR3 sequence: CASSYGASWGYEQHF. The CDR3 nucleotides read TGTGCCAGCAGTTACGGGGCTAGCTGGGGATACGAGCAGCACTTC.

This clonotype has a handful of counts. A much larger clonotype is one base distant, so this may be a read error. This chain joins TRBV6-2 or TRBV6-3 and TRBJ2-7, with 10 nucleotides matching TRBD1. From germline, CDR1 is MNHEY and CDR2 SVGEGT. The CDR3 runs 14 residues. CDR3 in DNA: TGTGCCAGCAGAGACCGGGACAGGGGAGACGAGCAGCACTTC. Residues: CASRDRDRGDEQHF.

Comments on this clonotype: The junction departs from the called germline gene at one end, perhaps through a read error. The chain employs TRBV20-1 and TRBJ2-3; D possibly corresponds to TRBD2 (9 bases). The CDR3 spans 18 residues. Per germline, CDR1 DFQATT and CDR2 SNEGSKA (reference sequence). The CDR3 sequence is CSASSPGGSAGGADTQCF. The CDR3 nucleotides read TGCAGTGCGAGTTCTCCAGGGGGCAGCGCGGGAGGGGCAGATACGCAGTGTTTT.

This clonotype occurred many times. The V call is TRBV28, the J call TRBJ2-7; 7 nucleotides align to TRBD1. The ends lost 6 bases at V and 2 bases at J; junction bases unmatched: 7. This CDR3 is built from 14 residues. CDR1 is MDHEN, CDR2 SYDVKM, per germline. CDR3 loop: CASRPPGQPYEQYF. CDR3 nucleotide sequence: TGTGCCAGCAGACCCCCGGGACAGCCCTACGAGCAGTACTTC.

On this clonotype: The junction and the germline gene differ at one end; a read error may be behind it. The chain combines TRBV24-1 with TRBJ2-1; the match to TRBD1 covers 8 bases. Germline lookup yields CDR1 KGHDR and CDR2 SFDVKD. CDR3 size: 16 residues. CDR3 coding DNA: TGTGCCATCAGTGGGTTTAGGGGGACAGGAGTGGGTGAGCAGTCCTTC. Translated, it gives CAISGFRGTGVGEQSF.

By share of the sample, this clonotype is medium-sized. This chain links TRBV12-3 or TRBV12-4 with TRBJ2-1, with D tentatively TRBD2 (6 bases). This CDR3 comprises 14 residues. Trimming removed 6 bases at V and 8 bases at J, with 17 bases between. CDR3 sequence (DNA): TGTGCCAGCAGCCCAAGACTAGATGTCGATGAGCAGTTCTTC. Translating it yields CASSPRLDVDEQFF.

As regards this clonotype: In this CDR3 the conserved last residue, phenylalanine or tryptophan, is missing, so a read error is likely. For the CDR3, the DNA is TGCGCAAGCAGAGGGGGGAATTCACCCCTCCACCTT. Translated: CASRGGNSPLHL. The chain combines TRBV5-1 with TRBJ1-6, with D maybe TRBD1 (6 bases). Germline loops: CDR1 SGHRS, CDR2 YFSETQ. The CDR3 length is 12 residues.

As for this clonotype: The junction and the germline gene differ at one end; a read error may be behind it. The chain has TRBV5-1 and TRBJ2-5; D may be TRBD1 or TRBD2 (5 bases each). The V gene's germline CDR1 is SGHRS and CDR2 YFSETQ. The CDR3 extends over 14 amino acids. In DNA form, the CDR3 reads TGCGCCAGCAGCTTCGGGGACCCACAAGGGACCCAGTACTTC. Its translation: CASSFGDPQGTQYF.

J is TRBJ2-5 and V is TRBV7-9, with 7 nucleotides matching TRBD1. Trimming took 2 bases from V and 4 from J; bases not matched to a gene: 7. The CDR3 consists of 15 residues. Germline CDR1 is SEHNR and CDR2 is FQNEAQ (reference sequence). DNA for the CDR3: TGTGCCAGCAGCTTACAACAACAGGGGCCAGAGACCCAGTACTTC. Translating it yields CASSLQQQGPETQYF.

This chain joins TRBV6-1 and TRBJ1-2; 8 positions agree with TRBD1. Losses at the gene ends were 10 bases for V and 3 bases for J; bases not matched to a gene: 10. The CDR3 contains 14 residues. Germline V lookup: CDR1 MNHNS, CDR2 SASEGT. DNA of the CDR3: TGTGCCACTTTCATGACAGGGGTAGACTATGGCTACACCTTC. The encoded protein is CATFMTGVDYGYTF.